A selection of T cell receptor beta chains follows, all from one sample in a study of beta chain features in type 1 diabetes. Repertoires were generated with immunoSEQ multiplex PCR, while TCRdb's copy carries only in-frame clones and drops some. The sample includes 100,000 to 150,000 clones, around 16% of them seen just once. Sequenced material: central memory CD4+ T cells from blood. The receptors were sampled from a man aged 18 to 29 with type 1 diabetes. The CDR3 runs from the conserved cysteine through the conserved F or W. Each record gives: D gene, clone size, J gene, V gene, CDR3 DNA, CDR3 protein. The D gene is left open where the match is weak. Clone size is stated in some rows and not others, as once, few, many or a class when expanded.

d_gene: TRBD1
abundance: NA
j_gene: TRBJ1-2
v_gene: TRBV9
CDR3nt: TGTGCCAGCAGCCTTCGGACAGGGGACTATGGCTACACCTTC
CDR3aa: CASSLRTGDYGYTF

d_gene: NA
abundance: NA
j_gene: TRBJ1-1
v_gene: TRBV10-2
CDR3nt: TGCGCCAGCAATGGGGGTATGAACACTGAAGCTTTCTTT
CDR3aa: CASNGGMNTEAFF

d_gene: NA
abundance: NA
j_gene: TRBJ1-3
v_gene: TRBV5-6
CDR3nt: TGTGCCAGCAGCCAAGGGAATCCCAGCTCTGGAAACACCATATATTTT
CDR3aa: CASSQGNPSSGNTIYF

d_gene: NA
abundance: NA
j_gene: TRBJ2-3
v_gene: TRBV28
CDR3nt: TGTGCCAGCAGTTCTAGCGATACGCAGTATTTT
CDR3aa: CASSSSDTQYF

d_gene: NA
abundance: NA
j_gene: TRBJ2-5
v_gene: TRBV4-3
CDR3nt: TGCGCCAGCAGCCAAGTTGCCAGCCGAGAGACCCAGTACTTC
CDR3aa: CASSQVASRETQYF

d_gene: TRBD1
abundance: NA
j_gene: TRBJ1-2
v_gene: TRBV9
CDR3nt: TGTGCCTCTCGGGACAGGACTCCCTATGGCTACACCTTC
CDR3aa: CASRDRTPYGYTF

d_gene: TRBD2
abundance: many
j_gene: TRBJ2-3
v_gene: TRBV5-1
CDR3nt: TGCGCCAGCAGCCCGGGACTAGCGGGAGATGGGGATACGCAGTATTTT
CDR3aa: CASSPGLAGDGDTQYF

d_gene: NA
abundance: NA
j_gene: TRBJ1-6
v_gene: TRBV30
CDR3nt: TGTGCCTGGAGTGCATCCAGCTCACCCCTCCACTTT
CDR3aa: CAWSASSSPLHF

d_gene: NA
abundance: few
j_gene: TRBJ2-1
v_gene: TRBV4-3
CDR3nt: TGCGCCAGCAGCCACCTTTCCTGGTTCGGGGGGCGCTCCTACAATGAGCAGTTCTTC
CDR3aa: CASSHLSWFGGRSYNEQFF

d_gene: NA
abundance: NA
j_gene: TRBJ2-1
v_gene: TRBV7-2
CDR3nt: TGTGCCAGCAGCTCAACCGGGGTAAGCTCCCTGGGTGAGCAGTTCTTC
CDR3aa: CASSSTGVSSLGEQFF

d_gene: NA
abundance: many
j_gene: TRBJ2-3
v_gene: TRBV11-2
CDR3nt: TGTGCCAGCAGCTTTCTCGGTATGACCAACACAGATACGCAGTATTTT
CDR3aa: CASSFLGMTNTDTQYF

d_gene: TRBD1
abundance: few
j_gene: TRBJ2-1
v_gene: TRBV2
CDR3nt: TGTGCCAGCAGCGCTAAGGGACAGCGCAATGAGCAGTTCTTC
CDR3aa: CASSAKGQRNEQFF